The rows below give T cell receptor beta chains drawn from one sample of a study of cytomegalovirus exposure and HLA in healthy donors. Method: immunoSEQ multiplex PCR; TCRdb's copy keeps in-frame clones and lacks some. The profile covers under 70,000 clones, with around four fifths appearing a single time and about 3% taken by the ten largest. The sequencing input was PBMCs. These receptors were taken from a man aged 50 to 59 in good health and CMV-seronegative. The CDR3 runs from the conserved cysteine through the conserved F or W. Fields, in order: D gene, J gene, V gene, clone size, CDR3 protein, CDR3 DNA. D genes are given only for firm matches. Size is stated for part of the rows, as once, few or many counts, or as a class when the clone is expanded.

>TRBD1|TRBJ1-3|TRBV2|NA
CASSLQGPEGNTIYF
TGTGCCAGCAGCTTACAGGGGCCAGAGGGAAACACCATATATTTT
>TRBD1|TRBJ1-2|TRBV30|NA
CAWSLGQGKYGYTF
TGTGCCTGGAGTCTAGGACAGGGGAAATATGGCTACACCTTC
>TRBD1|TRBJ1-2|TRBV6-4|NA
CASRDREGYGYTF
TGTGCCAGCAGAGACAGGGAGGGATATGGCTACACCTTC
>TRBD1|TRBJ1-2|TRBV19|NA
CASSLMTGYGYTF
TGTGCCAGTAGCCTTATGACAGGGTATGGCTACACCTTC
>TRBD1|TRBJ1-1|TRBV9|NA
CASSEQGAGTEAFF
TGTGCCAGCAGCGAACAGGGGGCTGGCACTGAAGCTTTCTTT
>TRBD1|TRBJ1-1|TRBV7-6|NA
CASSFQRQGVGTEAFF
TGTGCCAGCAGCTTTCAGAGACAGGGAGTCGGGACTGAAGCTTTCTTT
>TRBD1|TRBJ2-5|TRBV7-6|NA
CASSATGARVQETQYF
TGTGCCAGCAGCGCGACAGGGGCGAGAGTACAAGAGACCCAGTACTTC
>TRBD1|TRBJ2-5|TRBV29-1|few
CSVVGQDQETQYF
TGCAGCGTTGTGGGACAGGATCAAGAGACCCAGTACTTC
>NA|TRBJ2-1|TRBV5-1|medium-sized
CASSELDLDEQFF
TGCGCCAGCAGCGAGTTAGACTTGGATGAGCAGTTCTTC
>NA|TRBJ2-7|TRBV30|NA
CAWKGGYEQYF
TGTGCCTGGAAAGGGGGCTACGAGCAGTACTTC
>NA|TRBJ2-7|TRBV7-8|few
CASSRGLESYEQYF
TGTGCCAGCAGCCGGGGACTGGAGTCCTACGAGCAGTACTTC
>NA|TRBJ1-1|TRBV28|NA
CASSFQGTNTEAFF
TGTGCCAGCAGTTTTCAGGGGACGAACACTGAAGCTTTCTTT
>NA|TRBJ2-7|TRBV19|NA
CASSSKDRGARDYEQYF
TGTGCCAGTAGTAGCAAGGATCGGGGGGCGCGGGACTACGAGCAGTACTTC
>NA|TRBJ1-2|TRBV28|NA
CASSFGGSVLGYTF
TGTGCCAGCAGTTTCGGGGGGTCGGTGTTGGGCTACACCTTC
>TRBD2|TRBJ2-1|TRBV5-6|NA
CASSLMGGSSYNEQFF
TGTGCCAGCAGCTTGATGGGGGGGAGCTCCTACAATGAGCAGTTCTTC
>NA|TRBJ2-5|TRBV29-1|NA
CSVKPRAGREETQYF
TGCAGCGTGAAACCCCGAGCCGGCAGGGAAGAGACCCAGTACTTC
>TRBD2|TRBJ2-5|TRBV5-1|NA
CASSLAGGAQYF
TGCGCCAGCAGCTTGGCCGGGGGGGCCCAGTACTTC
>NA|TRBJ1-2|TRBV28|NA
CASMYRDYGYTF
TGTGCCAGCATGTACAGGGACTATGGCTACACCTTC
>TRBD2|TRBJ2-3|TRBV7-3|NA
CASSLIGGGATDTQYF
TGTGCCAGCAGCTTAATTGGCGGGGGGGCCACAGATACGCAGTATTTT
>NA|TRBJ1-3|TRBV23-1|NA
CASSQCHGSSGNTIYF
TGCGCCAGCAGTCAATGTCACGGGAGCTCTGGAAACACCATATATTTT
>TRBD1|TRBJ2-7|TRBV29-1|NA
CSVEVKHPGQGTYEQYF
TGCAGCGTTGAAGTTAAACACCCGGGACAGGGGACCTACGAGCAGTACTTC
>NA|TRBJ2-6|TRBV5-4|NA
CASSLDFLSGANVLTF
TGTGCCAGCAGCTTGGACTTCCTCTCTGGGGCCAACGTCCTGACTTTC
>NA|TRBJ2-7|TRBV9|NA
CASSVGGPGRAPSYEQYF
TGTGCCAGCAGCGTAGGTGGGCCGGGCAGGGCCCCCTCCTACGAGCAGTACTTC
>NA|TRBJ2-7|TRBV19|few
CASSNPGPYEQYF
TGTGCCAGTAGTAATCCAGGGCCCTACGAGCAGTACTTC
>NA|TRBJ2-2|TRBV18|NA
CASSPLGGKGTGELFF
TGTGCCAGCTCACCCCTCGGCGGGAAGGGGACCGGGGAGCTGTTTTTT
>NA|TRBJ2-1|TRBV29-1|NA
CSLGKGDSYNEQFF
TGCAGCTTGGGGAAAGGGGACTCCTACAATGAGCAGTTCTTC
>TRBD1|TRBJ1-5|TRBV5-5|NA
CASSRGPSNQPQHF
TGTGCCAGCAGCAGGGGGCCAAGCAATCAGCCCCAGCATTTT
>TRBD1|TRBJ2-1|TRBV7-8|NA
CASSSGQGYNEQFF
TGTGCCAGCAGCTCGGGACAGGGTTACAATGAGCAGTTCTTC
>TRBD1|TRBJ2-1|TRBV28|NA
CASSLRGLEQFF
TGTGCCAGCAGTCTCAGGGGGCTTGAGCAGTTCTTC
>TRBD2|TRBJ2-1|TRBV4-3|NA
CASSQSLTSVYEQFF
TGCGCCAGCAGCCAATCCTTGACTAGCGTCTATGAGCAGTTCTTC
>TRBD2|TRBJ2-3|TRBV2|NA
CAKGRSGGYTDTQYF
TGTGCCAAAGGGAGGAGCGGGGGGTATACAGATACGCAGTATTTT
>NA|TRBJ1-2|TRBV5-6|NA
CASSPPGVVYGYTF
TGTGCCAGCAGTCCTCCCGGGGTAGTCTATGGCTACACCTTC
>NA|TRBJ2-7|TRBV4-2|NA
CASSQAKSYEQYF
TGTGCCAGCAGCCAAGCCAAGAGTTACGAGCAGTACTTC
>NA|TRBJ2-2|TRBV29-1|NA
CSVKRQPNTGELFF
TGCAGCGTCAAAAGACAGCCGAACACCGGGGAGCTGTTTTTT
>TRBD2|TRBJ2-1|TRBV7-2|NA
CASRNWAGGLNEQFF
TGTGCCAGCAGAAATTGGGCGGGGGGGCTTAATGAGCAGTTCTTC
>NA|TRBJ2-2|TRBV2|NA
CASRTRTGELFF
TGTGCCAGCAGAACCAGGACCGGGGAGCTGTTTTTT
>NA|TRBJ1-1|TRBV10-3|NA
CAISPDRNTEAFF
TGTGCCATCAGCCCGGACAGGAACACTGAAGCTTTCTTT
>TRBD1|TRBJ2-2|TRBV6-6|NA
CASRGTDKTGELFF
TGTGCCAGCAGAGGGACAGATAAAACCGGGGAGCTGTTTTTT
>TRBD2|TRBJ2-5|TRBV7-2|NA
CASSPLAGESQETQYF
TGTGCCAGCAGCCCACTAGCGGGGGAAAGCCAAGAGACCCAGTACTTC
>TRBD1|TRBJ1-5|TRBV7-9|NA
CASSPGGSQPQHF
TGTGCCAGCAGCCCAGGGGGGTCTCAGCCCCAGCATTTT
>NA|TRBJ2-5|TRBV2|NA
CASRAVGAQAETQYF
TGTGCCAGCAGAGCTGTCGGAGCCCAAGCGGAGACCCAGTACTTC
>NA|TRBJ2-1|TRBV30|NA
CAWSMPRLVKNEQFF
TGTGCCTGGAGTATGCCGCGTCTTGTTAAAAATGAGCAGTTCTTC
>TRBD1|TRBJ2-5|TRBV5-1|NA
CASSQGTGGETQYF
TGCGCCAGCAGCCAAGGGACAGGGGGAGAGACCCAGTACTTC